These T cell receptor beta chains were read from a single sample in a study of T-cell memory formation after mild COVID-19. TCRdb independently ran MiXCR on the 5' RACE reads; one entry per CDR3 protein. Of tens of thousands of distinct CDR3 sequences in the sample, around 6.3% are singletons; the top ten hold roughly 0.79%. The sequenced material came from PBMCs or a T cell subset sorted from them (not recorded which). The receptor set was obtained from an adult who had mild COVID-19 (a few samples of this study predate the infection). Cell type and time point are not known. Each CDR3 is given with its conserved first and last residue. A D gene is named only where the DNA matches it firmly. For some rows the clone size is stated as once, few or many, or as a class when expanded; others skip it.

NA	many	TRBJ2-2	TRBV7-2	CASSDPGRVNTGELFF	TGTGCCAGCAGCGACCCAGGCAGGGTGAACACCGGGGAGCTGTTTTTT
NA	many	TRBJ1-3	TRBV20-1	CSASTGYKPGNTIYF	TGCAGTGCTTCAACAGGGTATAAGCCTGGAAACACCATATATTTT
NA	many	TRBJ2-3	TRBV5-1	CASSLLADFSTDTQYF	TGCGCCAGCAGCTTGTTGGCGGACTTTAGCACAGATACGCAGTATTTT
NA	NA	TRBJ1-1	TRBV3-1	CASSMHTLNTEAFF	TGTGCCAGCAGCATGCATACCTTGAACACTGAAGCTTTCTTT
NA	many	TRBJ2-5	TRBV7-2	CASSLGAVETQYF	TGTGCCAGCAGCTTAGGGGCCGTAGAGACCCAGTACTTC
NA	many	TRBJ1-5	TRBV12-3/TRBV12-4	CASSLRGNNQPQHF	TGTGCCAGCAGTTTACGGGGGAACAATCAGCCCCAGCATTTT
NA	few	TRBJ1-1	TRBV20-1	CSARGLKGLNTEAFF	TGCAGTGCTAGAGGTTTAAAGGGGTTGAACACTGAAGCTTTCTTT
TRBD1	few	TRBJ1-5	TRBV7-8	CASSLNRGQPQHF	TGTGCCAGCAGCTTAAACAGGGGGCAGCCCCAGCATTTT
TRBD1	few	TRBJ1-1	TRBV7-9	CASSQPRTGATEAFF	TGTGCCAGCAGCCAACCGAGGACAGGGGCCACTGAAGCTTTCTTT
NA	many	TRBJ2-7	TRBV24-1	CATRRSPGGTYEQYF	TGTGCCACCCGGAGATCTCCGGGCGGGACCTACGAGCAGTACTTC
TRBD2	many	TRBJ2-1	TRBV5-1	CASSLERGNNNEQFF	TGCGCCAGCAGCTTGGAGCGGGGGAACAACAATGAGCAGTTCTTC
TRBD2	NA	TRBJ2-3	TRBV12-3/TRBV12-4	CASRGTSGRTDTQYF	TGTGCCAGCAGGGGGACTAGCGGGAGAACAGATACGCAGTATTTT
TRBD1	NA	TRBJ1-2	TRBV12-3/TRBV12-4	CASSLQGADYGYTF	TGTGCCAGCAGTCTGCAGGGGGCGGACTATGGCTACACCTTC
NA	few	TRBJ2-3	TRBV21-1	CASSTTMVEGRADTQYF	TGTGCCAGCAGCACCACAATGGTGGAGGGACGGGCAGATACGCAGTATTTT
TRBD2	many	TRBJ2-1	TRBV3-1	CASSQRERGNNEQFF	TGTGCCAGCAGCCAAAGGGAGCGGGGGAACAATGAGCAGTTCTTC
NA	NA	TRBJ1-5	TRBV12-3/TRBV12-4	CASSLRAGGNQPQHF	TGTGCCAGCAGTTTAAGGGCGGGGGGCAATCAGCCCCAGCATTTT
NA	many	TRBJ2-3	TRBV4-2	CASSRYRASDTQYF	TGTGCCAGCAGCCGGTACCGAGCCTCCGATACGCAGTATTTT
TRBD2	many	TRBJ2-5	TRBV12-3/TRBV12-4	CASSLGLAGETQYF	TGTGCCAGCAGTTTAGGGCTAGCGGGAGAGACCCAGTACTTC
TRBD1	many	TRBJ1-5	TRBV7-9	CASSRGLTGVPQHF	TGTGCCAGCAGCCGGGGTCTTACAGGGGTGCCCCAGCATTTT
NA	few	TRBJ1-1	TRBV12-3/TRBV12-4	CASRPDRIMGTEAFF	TGTGCCAGCAGACCGGACCGTATAATGGGTACTGAAGCTTTCTTT
NA	few	TRBJ2-1	TRBV13	CASSPGTLEQFF	TGTGCCAGCAGCCCCGGGACTCTGGAGCAGTTCTTC
NA	NA	TRBJ1-5	TRBV29-1	CSVGQSNQPQHF	TGCAGCGTTGGGCAGAGCAATCAGCCCCAGCATTTT